The 6 T cell receptor beta chains reported below all come from one sample, sequenced in a study of tumor-infiltrating lymphocytes in primary liver carcinoma. With roughly 0.5 ug total RNA as template and a constant-region primer, TCR beta cDNA was made. Library construction for TCR beta comprised three nested multiplex PCR rounds performed with slightly modified ARM-PCR. Forward primers for TRBV1-TRBV30 and a C-beta reverse primer served the first two PCR rounds, at roughly 10 cycles each. Via MiXCR, TCRdb re-called the multiplex PCR reads, giving one row per CDR3 protein. The data show approximately 92,000 distinct CDR3 sequences, almost 70% seen once. Each 20-30 mg portion of unsorted bulk tissue served as the source for co-extraction of RNA and DNA. The source material was liver tumor tissue from sampling region 5. Documented subset: tumor region T5, tumor centre. The receptor set was obtained from a woman aged 55-75 years with primary liver carcinoma and hepatitis B virus infection.

Of note for this clonotype: Mismatch with germline at one junction end may stem from a read error. Here the CDR3 reads CAISLGGGPGETQYF. CDR3 coding DNA: TGTGCCATCAGCTTAGGCGGAGGACCAGGGGAGACCCAGTACTTC. V is TRBV11-3 and J is TRBJ2-5; D tentatively reads TRBD1 or TRBD2 (5 bases each). CDR1 is SGHNT, CDR2 YENEEA, per germline. The CDR3 contains 15 residues.

With regard to this clonotype: A junction boundary mismatches the germline segment, possibly from a read error. J is TRBJ2-2 and V is TRBV6-5; 8 bases are a match to TRBD1. CDR1 is MNHEY and CDR2 is SVGAGI in the germline V gene. The CDR3 has 16 residues. For the CDR3, the DNA is TGTGCCAGCGGCCCCAGGACAGGGACCAACACGGGGGAGCTGTTTTTT. It specifies CASGPRTGTNTGELFF.

With regard to this clonotype: At one boundary the junction diverges from the germline segment, which might be a read error. This chain links TRBV4-1 with TRBJ2-2; 10 nucleotides match TRBD2. Germline V gene sequence: CDR1 MGHRA, CDR2 YSYEKL. The CDR3 loop spans 16 amino acids. The DNA for the CDR3 is TGCGCCAACAGCCAAGGAGCGGGAGGGCCCACCGGGGAGCTGTTTTTT. This sequence encodes CANSQGAGGPTGELFF.

Concerning this clonotype itself: An end of the junction differs from the germline gene, which may be a read error. CDR3 nucleotide sequence: TGTGCAAGCAGCTTAGGGCCTTCAATATACAATGGGCAGTTCTTC. It translates to CASSLGPSIYNGQFF. The rearrangement links TRBV5-4 to TRBJ2-1, with D unresolved. Per the germline V gene, CDR1 is SGHNT and CDR2 is YYREEE (reference sequence). The CDR3 is 15 residues long.

This clonotype has more than one count but fewer than ten. One base away lies a much larger clone, so this may be a sequencing read error. Without the conserved terminal phenylalanine or tryptophan, this CDR3 likely stems from a read error. V usage is TRBV10-3 and J usage is TRBJ2-5; D gene uncertain. Per germline, CDR1 ENHRY and CDR2 SYGVKD. The CDR3 contains 12 residues. V was trimmed by 10 bases and J by 5 bases, leaving 14 bases between them. The CDR3 is CATGPPGETQYL. CDR3 coding DNA: TGTGCCACGGGTCCCCCCGGGGAGACCCAGTACCTC.

Concerning this clonotype: Its ends do not fully match the called genes, so a read error is possible. The chain joins TRBV11-3 to TRBJ1-2, with D unclear. Germline-derived CDR1 and CDR2 are SGHNT and YENEEA. The CDR3 length is 14 residues. DNA of the CDR3: TGTACCAGCAGCTACACTGGCAGCCTCGGAGGCTACACCTTC. Its protein product is CTSSYTGSLGGYTF.